Listed below are T cell receptor beta chains from one sample, sequenced in a study of blood T cell repertoires in COVID-19. Here immunoSEQ multiplex PCR was the method, and the copy in TCRdb shows in-frame clones only, minus some. The repertoire holds 200,000 to 250,000 clones, with roughly four fifths as singletons. Sequencing used peripheral blood. The receptor source for this set is a woman in her 50s with acute or convalescent COVID-19. CDR3s include the opening cysteine and the closing phenylalanine or tryptophan. The D gene is left open where the match is weak. Size is omitted from some rows. Given values are once, few, many or a class for expanded clones.

NA	TRBV19	TRBJ2-1	NA	TGTGGGGCCTCTAATTCCTACAATGAGCAGTTCTTC	CGASNSYNEQFF
NA	TRBV7-2	TRBJ1-5	few	TGTGCCAGCAGCTTAATGAGTCAGCCCCAGCATTTT	CASSLMSQPQHF
NA	TRBV6-2/TRBV6-3	TRBJ1-2	few	TGTGCCAGCAGTTCCCCAGCCTCCACTACATATGGCTACACCTTC	CASSSPASTTYGYTF
TRBD2	TRBV5-1	TRBJ2-1	NA	TGCGCCAGCAGTTACTGGACTAGCGGGAATTACAATGAGCAGTTCTTC	CASSYWTSGNYNEQFF
TRBD2	TRBV27	TRBJ2-1	NA	TGTGCCATCGATATAGCGGGAGTCTACAATGAGCAGTTCTTC	CAIDIAGVYNEQFF
TRBD1	TRBV7-2	TRBJ2-6	few	TGTGCCAGCAGCCCGCGACAGGGCCCCCCCTCTGGGGCCAACGTCCTGACTTTC	CASSPRQGPPSGANVLTF
NA	TRBV30	TRBJ2-1	NA	TGTGCCTGGAGTCCCCGATCGGGGGTTGAGCAGTTCTTC	CAWSPRSGVEQFF
NA	TRBV29-1	TRBJ1-4	NA	TGCAGCGTTGAAGATAACGGAACTAATGAAAAACTGTTTTTT	CSVEDNGTNEKLFF
NA	TRBV5-1	TRBJ2-5	NA	TGCGCCAGCAGCTTGGAGGACTTCGGGACCCAGTACTTC	CASSLEDFGTQYF
NA	TRBV30	TRBJ1-3	NA	TGTGCCTGGAGTCCGTTAGGGACAAAAAACACCATATATTTT	CAWSPLGTKNTIYF
NA	TRBV10-3	TRBJ1-1	NA	TGTGCCATCGGGGCTGGCGAGAGCACTGAAGCTTTCTTT	CAIGAGESTEAFF
NA	TRBV15	TRBJ2-7	few	TGTGCCACTCGGGGTCCAGGGGATACCCACGAGCAGTACTTC	CATRGPGDTHEQYF
NA	TRBV3-1/TRBV3-2	TRBJ1-3	NA	TGTGCCAGCAGTTGGGGCGGGGCTGGAAACACCATATATTTT	CASSWGGAGNTIYF
NA	TRBV10-3	TRBJ1-3	NA	TGTGCCATCCGCGGGGATCGCTCTGGAAACACCATATATTTT	CAIRGDRSGNTIYF
TRBD1	TRBV27	TRBJ2-7	few	TGTGCCAGCAGCCGACAGGGGGCGACCTACGAGCAGTACTTC	CASSRQGATYEQYF
NA	TRBV2	TRBJ1-5	NA	TGTGCCAGCAGTGTGTGGGGGAGGGATCAGCCCCAGCATTTT	CASSVWGRDQPQHF
NA	TRBV10-1	TRBJ1-2	NA	TGCGCCAGCAGTGAGGACTCACCCTATGGCTACACCTTC	CASSEDSPYGYTF
TRBD2	TRBV28	TRBJ2-5	NA	TGTGCCAGCAGGCAGACTAGCGGGGGGGCGGAGACCCAGTACTTC	CASRQTSGGAETQYF
NA	TRBV5-1	TRBJ1-5	NA	TGCGCCAGCAGCCAGAGTCCGGGGGATCAGCCCCAGCATTTT	CASSQSPGDQPQHF
TRBD1	TRBV5-5	TRBJ1-2	NA	TGTGCCAGCGAGGCCGGGACAGGGATTTATGGCTACACCTTC	CASEAGTGIYGYTF
NA	TRBV6-5	TRBJ1-2	NA	TGTGCCAGCTCCCGAACTCACGAGGGCTATGGCTACACCTTC	CASSRTHEGYGYTF
NA	TRBV6-2/TRBV6-3	TRBJ1-1	NA	TGTGCCAGCAGTTACATCTCGGGGTCCATGAACACTGAAGCTTTCTTT	CASSYISGSMNTEAFF
NA	TRBV28	TRBJ1-6	few	TGTGCCAGCAGTTTGAGCGGGGGGCTGGGATCCTATAATTCACCCCTCCACTTT	CASSLSGGLGSYNSPLHF
NA	TRBV30	TRBJ1-2	NA	TGTGCCTGGAGCCCAGAGGTTGACTATGGCTACACCTTC	CAWSPEVDYGYTF
TRBD2	TRBV5-6	TRBJ2-1	NA	TGTGCCAGCAGCTTTCCCGGGACTAGCGGCCGTATTGAGCAGTTCTTC	CASSFPGTSGRIEQFF
TRBD1	TRBV5-1	TRBJ1-1	NA	TGCGCCAGCAGCGTGGAGGACAGGGGCACTGAAGCTTTCTTT	CASSVEDRGTEAFF
NA	TRBV6-6	TRBJ2-3	NA	TGTGCCAGCAGATCGACTGGTTTTGGGGATACGCAGTATTTT	CASRSTGFGDTQYF
NA	TRBV6-2/TRBV6-3	TRBJ1-5	many	TGTGCCAGCAGTTATGGAGGAGGCAATCAGCCCCAGCATTTT	CASSYGGGNQPQHF
NA	TRBV18	TRBJ1-1	NA	TGTGCCAGCTCACCCCCGGGGAACACTGAAGCTTTCTTT	CASSPPGNTEAFF
NA	TRBV27	TRBJ1-2	NA	TGTGCCAGCAGTTTCACAGGGTTCTCAGGCTACACCTTC	CASSFTGFSGYTF
NA	TRBV5-1	TRBJ1-2	NA	TGCGCCAGCAGCTTGGAGACACGTAACTATGGCTACACCTTC	CASSLETRNYGYTF
NA	TRBV28	TRBJ1-3	NA	TGTGCCAGCAGTTCACACTACCGAACACGGAGCTCTGGAAACACCATATATTTT	CASSSHYRTRSSGNTIYF
TRBD1	TRBV10-3	TRBJ1-5	NA	TGTGCCATCAGTAATTTACAGGGGGAGAATCAGCCCCAGCATTTT	CAISNLQGENQPQHF
NA	TRBV28	TRBJ1-3	NA	TGTGCCAGCAGTTACCAGGGAACTGGAAACACCATATATTTT	CASSYQGTGNTIYF
NA	TRBV19	TRBJ1-2	NA	TGTGCCAGTAGCGACCCAGGGGAATACTATGGCTACACCTTC	CASSDPGEYYGYTF
NA	TRBV7-9	TRBJ1-2	NA	TGTGCCTCGTCCGAGTGGCAGGATGGCTACACCTTC	CASSEWQDGYTF
TRBD2	TRBV11-3	TRBJ2-2	NA	TGTGCCAGCAGCCCGGGACTAGCGGGGGGGCGTGACACCGGGGAGCTGTTTTTT	CASSPGLAGGRDTGELFF
TRBD1	TRBV7-8	TRBJ1-3	NA	TGTGCCAGCAGCTTAGCGACAGGGTCTGGAAACATCATATATTTT	CASSLATGSGNIIYF
NA	TRBV5-6	TRBJ2-1	NA	TGTGCCAGCAGCTTGTACCAGGGCTACAATGAGCAGTTCTTC	CASSLYQGYNEQFF
NA	TRBV7-9	TRBJ2-7	many	TGTGCCAGCAGCTTAGTGGGCAGGGCCTACGAGCAGTACTTC	CASSLVGRAYEQYF
NA	TRBV28	TRBJ2-3	NA	TGTGCCACGCCAACCCCCCGGGCAGATACGCAGTATTTT	CATPTPRADTQYF
TRBD1	TRBV6-5	TRBJ1-2	NA	TGTGCCACCAAACCCGACGCAGGGGGCAGCTATGGCTACACCTTC	CATKPDAGGSYGYTF
TRBD2	TRBV9	TRBJ2-2	NA	TGTGCCAGCAGCTCTACGACGAGCGGGAGGACCGGGGAGCTGTTTTTT	CASSSTTSGRTGELFF
NA	TRBV5-1	TRBJ1-1	NA	TGCGCCAGCAGCAACGGACAACCGAACACTGAAGCTTTCTTT	CASSNGQPNTEAFF
NA	TRBV27	TRBJ2-7	NA	TGTGCCAGCAGGGATGGGGTTGAGGGTCTTGACGAGCAGTACTTC	CASRDGVEGLDEQYF
TRBD2	TRBV7-2	TRBJ2-3	NA	TGTGCCAGCAGCTTAGACGGGAGGACGACAGATACGCAGTATTTT	CASSLDGRTTDTQYF
NA	TRBV28	TRBJ1-4	NA	TGTGCCAGCAGTTCGGGACAAAATGAAAAACTGTTTTTT	CASSSGQNEKLFF
NA	TRBV7-2	TRBJ2-7	NA	TGTGCCAGCAGCTCGTCGACAGGTTCGGGCGAGCAGTACTTC	CASSSSTGSGEQYF
TRBD2	TRBV6-2/TRBV6-3	TRBJ2-5	NA	TGTGCCAGCAGTTACAATCAGGCTAGCGGGGCCCAAGAGACCCAGTACTTC	CASSYNQASGAQETQYF
TRBD1	TRBV19	TRBJ2-5	NA	TGTGCCAGTAGTATCACAGGGGGCCAAGAGACCCAGTACTTC	CASSITGGQETQYF
NA	TRBV5-1	TRBJ2-7	NA	TGCGCCAGCAGCGGTGAGGGTCCTCAGTACTTC	CASSGEGPQYF
NA	TRBV7-8	TRBJ2-2	few	TGTGCCAGTCCCCAGTTCGGGTACACCGGGGAGCTGTTTTTT	CASPQFGYTGELFF
NA	TRBV3-1/TRBV3-2	TRBJ1-2	NA	TGTGCCAGCAGCCCCCGACTTCACTATGGCTACACCTTC	CASSPRLHYGYTF
NA	TRBV7-3	TRBJ2-3	NA	TGTGCCAGCAGCCAGACTCCTTCTAGCACAGATACGCAGTATTTT	CASSQTPSSTDTQYF